This T cell receptor beta chain is from a study of graft-versus-host responses after intestinal transplantation (dated by TCRdb to about 2021). At the level of the whole study: Recipients received multivisceral, liver-intestinal, or isolated intestinal transplants. Graft-versus-host and host-versus-graft alloreactive T cell clones were tracked in the graft, circulation and bone marrow after intestinal transplantation using bulk TCR-beta CDR3 sequencing. To identify alloreactive clones, pre-transplant mixed lymphocyte reaction products were sequenced and compared with unstimulated pre-transplant donor and recipient T cells. Rather than going through the commercial service, samples from three later patients were sequenced in-house on an Illumina MiSeq and processed with MiXCR. Every recipient was given anti-thymocyte globulin induction, followed by 2 to 4 years of maintenance tacrolimus and steroids. A peak of at least 4% donor T cells among recipient peripheral blood mononuclear cells was the definition used for donor T cell macrochimerism. The cohort enrolled about two dozen intestinal transplant recipients, one of whom was a retransplant, and a few patients without pretransplant specimens were excluded. What the research found in general, with its limitations: GvH clones were detected in recipient bone marrow, and some appeared earlier in ileal mucosa or blood, consistent with an intestinal mucosal origin. Early after transplant, peak levels of circulating GvH clones were found to be associated with declines in HvG clones. The relatively low number and heterogeneity of intestinal transplant patients limited the conclusions. High GvH to HvG T cell clonal ratios were observed in the allografts of patients with donor T cell macrochimerism.

The CDR3, from cysteine to phenylalanine, totals 13 residues. CDR3 DNA only is kept here, 39 bases in frame from base 1. V is clipped by 5 bases and J by 7 bases, and the sequence between their germline boundaries is 12 bases long. The germline V gene (reference sequence) gives CDR1 as MNHEY and CDR2 as SMNVEV. As for this clone: Its specific antigen is unknown. The sample holds no much larger clone one base away, and base qualities are not on file.

Blood samples were collected up to 4 times in the first month after transplant and then at least monthly when available. Preparation of the library involved the immunoSEQ multiplex PCR assay. For most patients, high-throughput TCR-beta CDR3 sequencing of genomic DNA was performed by Adaptive Biotechnologies. In the source study's methods: Adaptive's ImmunoSEQ software was the source of the TCR sequencing data for approximately 18 patients, while a few other patients were processed with MiXCR and VDJtools. Because the origin of CDR3 nucleotide sequences shared between donor and recipient could not be assigned, those sequences were removed. Alloreactive clones required at least 2-fold expansion over unstimulated cells and minimum CFSE-low frequency of 0.002% (template counts) or 0.001% (read counts). Clones detected in sequenced pre-transplant spleen, lymph node, or MLR CFSE-low populations of the donor or recipient were defined as mappable. The cumulative frequency of alloreactive clones was calculated as a percentage of all sequences, weighted by copy number. TCRdb carries this immuneACCESS record with in-frame sequences only. Its versions omit some clonotypes, under half of them owing to an unresolved V gene in the studies checked, with the rest unexplained. Clonal size and the V and J genes are those of that table, whereas D and trimming came from the DNA. Recorded for this sample are tens of thousands of clones; roughly 94% of them occurred a single time. The biggest ten clones account for about 0.49% of the sample.

The chain joins TRBV27 to TRBJ2-1; the D gene is possibly TRBD1 or TRBD2, each agreeing over 5 bases. Sequences were derived from PBMCs, sampled 156 days after intestinal transplant. The sequence derives from a human patient who received an intestinal transplant, so some T cells may come from the graft donor. The CDR3 sequence is CASSPGARNEQFF. The DNA sequence reads TGTGCCAGCAGTCCCGGGGCGCGGAATGAGCAGTTCTTC.